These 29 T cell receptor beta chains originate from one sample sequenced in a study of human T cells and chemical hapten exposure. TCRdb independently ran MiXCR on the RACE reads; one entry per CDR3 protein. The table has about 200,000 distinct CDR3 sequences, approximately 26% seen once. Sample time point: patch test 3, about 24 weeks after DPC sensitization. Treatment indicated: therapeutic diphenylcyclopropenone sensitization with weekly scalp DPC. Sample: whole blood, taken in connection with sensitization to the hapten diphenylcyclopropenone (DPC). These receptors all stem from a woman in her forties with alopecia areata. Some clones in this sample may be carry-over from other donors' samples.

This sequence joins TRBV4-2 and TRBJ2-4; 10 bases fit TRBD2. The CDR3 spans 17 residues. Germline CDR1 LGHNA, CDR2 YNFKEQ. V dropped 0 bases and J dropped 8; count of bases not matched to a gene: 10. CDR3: CASSQEVSPSGRHIQYF. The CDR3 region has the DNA TGTGCCAGCAGCCAAGAAGTATCACCTAGCGGGAGACACATTCAGTACTTC.

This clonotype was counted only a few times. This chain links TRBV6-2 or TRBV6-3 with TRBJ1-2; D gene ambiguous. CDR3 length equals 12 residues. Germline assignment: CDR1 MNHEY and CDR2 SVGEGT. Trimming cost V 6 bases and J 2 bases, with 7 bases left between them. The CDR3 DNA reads TGTGCCAGCAGCCCGGTCAACTATGGCTACACCTTC. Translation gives CASSPVNYGYTF.

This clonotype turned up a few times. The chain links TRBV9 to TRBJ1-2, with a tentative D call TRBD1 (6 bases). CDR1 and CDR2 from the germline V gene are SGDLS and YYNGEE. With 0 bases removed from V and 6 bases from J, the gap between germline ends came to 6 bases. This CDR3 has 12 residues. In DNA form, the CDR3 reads TGTGCCAGCAGCGTAGCAGGGGATGGCTACACCTTC. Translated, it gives CASSVAGDGYTF.

The CDR3 spells CASSFTRALDTQYF. CDR3 nucleotides: TGTGCCAGCAGTTTCACTCGAGCGTTGGATACGCAGTATTTT. The V call is TRBV12-3 or TRBV12-4, the J call TRBJ2-3; D uncertain. Trimming removed 3 bases at V and 6 bases at J, with 13 bases between. The CDR3 is 14 residues long.

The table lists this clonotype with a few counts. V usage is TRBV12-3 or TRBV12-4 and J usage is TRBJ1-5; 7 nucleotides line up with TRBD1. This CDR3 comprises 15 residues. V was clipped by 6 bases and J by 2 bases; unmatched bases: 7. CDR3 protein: CASRRTGGRNQPQHF. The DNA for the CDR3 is TGTGCCAGCAGGCGGACAGGTGGTCGCAATCAGCCCCAGCATTTT.

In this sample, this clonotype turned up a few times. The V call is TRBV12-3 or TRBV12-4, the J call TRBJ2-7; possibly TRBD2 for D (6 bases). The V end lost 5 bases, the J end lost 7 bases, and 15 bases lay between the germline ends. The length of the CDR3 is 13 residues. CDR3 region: CASSPRDSGEQYF. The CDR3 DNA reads TGTGCCAGCAGTCCCCGGGACTCCGGGGAGCAGTACTTC.

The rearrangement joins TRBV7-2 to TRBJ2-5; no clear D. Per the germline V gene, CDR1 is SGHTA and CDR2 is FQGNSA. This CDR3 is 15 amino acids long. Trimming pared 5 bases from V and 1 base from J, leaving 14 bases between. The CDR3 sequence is CASSGDWGFQETQYF. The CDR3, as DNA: TGTGCCAGCAGCGGAGACTGGGGATTCCAAGAGACCCAGTACTTC.

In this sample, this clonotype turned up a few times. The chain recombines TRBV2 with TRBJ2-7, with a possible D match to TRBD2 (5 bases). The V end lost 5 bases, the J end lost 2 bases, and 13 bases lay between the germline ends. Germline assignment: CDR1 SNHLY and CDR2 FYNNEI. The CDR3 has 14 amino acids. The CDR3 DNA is TGTGCCAGCAGTCCAACCGGAGGTGCCTACGAGCAGTACTTC. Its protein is CASSPTGGAYEQYF. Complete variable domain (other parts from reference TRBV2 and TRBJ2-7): EPEVTQTPSHQVTQMGQEVILRCVPISNHLYFYWYRQILGQKVEFLVSFYNNEISEKSEIFDDQFSVERPDGSNFTLKIRSTKLEDSAMYFCASSPTGGAYEQYFGPGTRLTVT.

The CDR3 DNA follows: TGCAGCGTTACTGATGTTGATCAGCCCCAGCATTTT. Translated: CSVTDVDQPQHF. This chain uses TRBV29-1 with TRBJ1-5; D is uncertain. V lost 5 bases and J 5 bases, leaving 10 bases between the germline ends. The germline gives CDR1 SQVTM, CDR2 ANQGSEA. CDR3 length: 12 amino acids.

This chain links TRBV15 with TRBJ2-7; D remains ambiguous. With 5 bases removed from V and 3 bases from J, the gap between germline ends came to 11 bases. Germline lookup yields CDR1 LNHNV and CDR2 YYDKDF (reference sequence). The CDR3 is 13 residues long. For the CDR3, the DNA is TGTGCCACCAGCCGGCGTACCAACTACGAGCAGTACTTC. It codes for CATSRRTNYEQYF.

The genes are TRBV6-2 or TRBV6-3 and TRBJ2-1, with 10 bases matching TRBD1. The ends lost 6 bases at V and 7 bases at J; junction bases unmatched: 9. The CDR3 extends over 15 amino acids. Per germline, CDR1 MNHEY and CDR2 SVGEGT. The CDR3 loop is CASRKGDRGRNEQFF. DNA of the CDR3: TGTGCCAGCAGGAAAGGTGACAGGGGGCGGAATGAGCAGTTCTTC.

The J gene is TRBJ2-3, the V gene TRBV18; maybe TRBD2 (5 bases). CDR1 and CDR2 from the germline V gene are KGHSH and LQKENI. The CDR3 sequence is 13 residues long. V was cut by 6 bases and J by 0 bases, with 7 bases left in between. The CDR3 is CASSEASTDTQYF. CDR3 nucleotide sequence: TGTGCCAGCTCGGAGGCCAGCACAGATACGCAGTATTTT.

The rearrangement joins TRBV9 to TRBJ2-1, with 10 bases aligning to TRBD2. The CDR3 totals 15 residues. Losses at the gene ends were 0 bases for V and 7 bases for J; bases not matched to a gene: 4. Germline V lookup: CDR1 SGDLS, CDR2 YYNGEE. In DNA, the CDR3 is TGTGCCAGCAGCGTAGCGGCTAGCGGGAGTAATGAGCAGTTCTTC. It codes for CASSVAASGSNEQFF. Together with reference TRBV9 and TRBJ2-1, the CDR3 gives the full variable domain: DSGVTQTPKHLITATGQRVTLRCSPRSGDLSVYWYQQSLDQGLQFLIQYYNGEERAKGNILERFSAQQFPDLHSELNLSSLELGDSALYFCASSVAASGSNEQFFGPGTRLTVL.

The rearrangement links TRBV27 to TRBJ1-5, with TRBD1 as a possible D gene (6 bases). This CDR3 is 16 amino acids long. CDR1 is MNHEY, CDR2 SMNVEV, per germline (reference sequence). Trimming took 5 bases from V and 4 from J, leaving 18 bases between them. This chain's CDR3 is CASSLEGGYGNQPQHF. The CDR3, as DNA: TGTGCCAGCAGTCTCGAAGGGGGATACGGGAATCAGCCCCAGCATTTT.

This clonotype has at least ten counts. CDR3 sequence reads: CASSLQSPYEQYF. The DNA for the CDR3 is TGTGCCAGCAGTTTACAATCCCCCTACGAGCAGTACTTC. The chain combines TRBV28 with TRBJ2-7, with no clear D. V was trimmed by 2 bases and J by 2 bases, leaving 7 bases between them. CDR3 size: 13 residues. CDR1 and CDR2 from the germline V gene are MDHEN and SYDVKM.

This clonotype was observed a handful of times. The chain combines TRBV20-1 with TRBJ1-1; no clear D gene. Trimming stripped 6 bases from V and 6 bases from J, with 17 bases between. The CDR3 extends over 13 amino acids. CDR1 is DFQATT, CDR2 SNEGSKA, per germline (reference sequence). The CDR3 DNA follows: TGCAGTGCAGGAGGCGTCTCATCCCCTGAAGCTTTCTTT. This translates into CSAGGVSSPEAFF.

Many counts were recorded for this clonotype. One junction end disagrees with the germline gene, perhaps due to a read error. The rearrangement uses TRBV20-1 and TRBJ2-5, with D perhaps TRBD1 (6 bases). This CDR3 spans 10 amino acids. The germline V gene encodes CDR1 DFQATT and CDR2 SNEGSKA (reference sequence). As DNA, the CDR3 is TGCAGTGCTAGGAGGAGACAGGAGTCCTTC. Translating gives CSARRRQESF.

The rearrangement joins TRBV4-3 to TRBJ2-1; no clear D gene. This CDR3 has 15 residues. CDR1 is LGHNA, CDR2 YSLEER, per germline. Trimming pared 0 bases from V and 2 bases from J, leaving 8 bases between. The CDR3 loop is CASSQDSYPYNEQFF. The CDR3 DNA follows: TGCGCCAGCAGCCAAGATTCCTATCCCTACAATGAGCAGTTCTTC.

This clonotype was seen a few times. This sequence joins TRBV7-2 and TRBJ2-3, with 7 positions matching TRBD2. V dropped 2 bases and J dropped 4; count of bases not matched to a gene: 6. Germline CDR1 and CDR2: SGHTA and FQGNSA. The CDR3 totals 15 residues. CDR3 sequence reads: CASSLTAGVPDTQYF. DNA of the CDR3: TGTGCCAGCAGCTTAACGGCGGGAGTGCCAGATACGCAGTATTTT.

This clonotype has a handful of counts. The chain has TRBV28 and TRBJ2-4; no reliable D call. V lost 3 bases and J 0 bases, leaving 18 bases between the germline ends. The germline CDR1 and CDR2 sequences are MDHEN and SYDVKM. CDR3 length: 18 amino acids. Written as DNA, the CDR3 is TGTGCCAGCAGTTTCAGGACCGGGCCCGATGGAGCCAAAAACATTCAGTACTTC. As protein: CASSFRTGPDGAKNIQYF.

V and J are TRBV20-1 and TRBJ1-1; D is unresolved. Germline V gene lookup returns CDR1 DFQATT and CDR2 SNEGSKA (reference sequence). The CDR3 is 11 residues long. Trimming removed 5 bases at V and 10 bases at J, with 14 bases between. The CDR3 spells CSAYEGSAAFF. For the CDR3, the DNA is TGCAGTGCTTACGAAGGCAGTGCAGCTTTCTTT.

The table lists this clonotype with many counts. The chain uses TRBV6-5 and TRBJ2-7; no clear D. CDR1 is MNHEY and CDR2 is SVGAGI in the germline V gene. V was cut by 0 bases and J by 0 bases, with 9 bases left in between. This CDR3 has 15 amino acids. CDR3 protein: CASSYSASGSYEQYF. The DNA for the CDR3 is TGTGCCAGCAGTTACTCGGCCTCCGGCTCCTACGAGCAGTACTTC.

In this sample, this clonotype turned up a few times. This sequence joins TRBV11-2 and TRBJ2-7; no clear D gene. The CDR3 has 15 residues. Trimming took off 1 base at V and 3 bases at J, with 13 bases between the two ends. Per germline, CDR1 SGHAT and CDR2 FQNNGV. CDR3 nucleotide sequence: TGTGCCAGCAGCTTAGGACCGGTGTCCGGCTACGAGCAGTACTTC. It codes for CASSLGPVSGYEQYF.

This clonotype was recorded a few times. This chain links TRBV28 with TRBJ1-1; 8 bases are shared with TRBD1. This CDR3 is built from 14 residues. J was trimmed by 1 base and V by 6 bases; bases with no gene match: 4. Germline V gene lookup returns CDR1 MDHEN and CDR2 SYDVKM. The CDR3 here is CASRYRGGNTEAFF. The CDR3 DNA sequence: TGTGCCAGCAGGTACAGGGGGGGGAACACTGAAGCTTTCTTT.

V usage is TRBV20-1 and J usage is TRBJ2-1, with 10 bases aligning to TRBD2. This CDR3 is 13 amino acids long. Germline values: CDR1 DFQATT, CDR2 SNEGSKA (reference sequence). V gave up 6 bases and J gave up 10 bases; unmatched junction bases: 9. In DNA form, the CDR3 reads TGCAGTGCCCCTAGCGGGAGATTTCGAGAGCAGTTCTTC. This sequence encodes CSAPSGRFREQFF.

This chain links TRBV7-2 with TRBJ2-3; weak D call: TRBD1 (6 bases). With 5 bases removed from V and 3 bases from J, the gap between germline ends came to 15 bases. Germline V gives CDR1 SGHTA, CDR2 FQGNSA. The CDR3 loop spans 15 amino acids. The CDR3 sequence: CASSTGTIRTDTQYF. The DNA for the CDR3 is TGTGCCAGCAGCACCGGGACAATACGGACAGATACGCAGTATTTT.

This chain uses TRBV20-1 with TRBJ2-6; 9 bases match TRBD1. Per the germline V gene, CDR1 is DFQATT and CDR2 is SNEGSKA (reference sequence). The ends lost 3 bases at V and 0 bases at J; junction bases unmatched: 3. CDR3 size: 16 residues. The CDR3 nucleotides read TGCAGTGCTAGGGGACAGGGAGGCTCTGGGGCCAACGTCCTGACTTTC. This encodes CSARGQGGSGANVLTF.

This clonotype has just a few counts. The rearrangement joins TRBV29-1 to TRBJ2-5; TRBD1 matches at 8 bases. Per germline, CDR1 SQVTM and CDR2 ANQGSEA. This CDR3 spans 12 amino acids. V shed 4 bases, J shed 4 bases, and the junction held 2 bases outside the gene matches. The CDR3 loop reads CSVGTGLETQYF. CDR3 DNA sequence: TGCAGCGTTGGGACAGGGCTAGAGACCCAGTACTTC.

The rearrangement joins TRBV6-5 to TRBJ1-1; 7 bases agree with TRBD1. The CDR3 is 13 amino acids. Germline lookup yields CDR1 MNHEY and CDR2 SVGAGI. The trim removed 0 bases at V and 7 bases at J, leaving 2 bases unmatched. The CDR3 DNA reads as TGTGCCAGCAGTTACTCGACAGGGTATGAAGCTTTCTTT. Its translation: CASSYSTGYEAFF.